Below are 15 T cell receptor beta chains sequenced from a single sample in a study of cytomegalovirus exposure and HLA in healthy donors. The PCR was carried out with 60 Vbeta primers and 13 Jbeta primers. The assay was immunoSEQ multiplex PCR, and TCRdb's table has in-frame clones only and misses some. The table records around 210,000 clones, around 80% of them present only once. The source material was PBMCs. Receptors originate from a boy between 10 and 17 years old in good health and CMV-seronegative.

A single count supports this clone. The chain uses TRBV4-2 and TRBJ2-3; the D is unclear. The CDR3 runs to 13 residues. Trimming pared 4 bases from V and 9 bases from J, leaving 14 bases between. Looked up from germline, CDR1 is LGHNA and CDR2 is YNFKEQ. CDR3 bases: TGTGCCAGCAGCCCCCTACCCGGTCGAACGCAGTATTTT. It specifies CASSPLPGRTQYF.

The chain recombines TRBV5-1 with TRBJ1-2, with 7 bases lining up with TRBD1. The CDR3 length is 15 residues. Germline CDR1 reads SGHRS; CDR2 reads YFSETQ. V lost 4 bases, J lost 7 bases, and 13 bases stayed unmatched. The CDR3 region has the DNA TGCGCCAGCAGCCCCGAGGGGGCAGGGTTATTTGGCTACACCTTC. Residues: CASSPEGAGLFGYTF. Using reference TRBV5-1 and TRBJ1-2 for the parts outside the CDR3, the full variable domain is KAGVTQTPRYLIKTRGQQVTLSCSPISGHRSVSWYQQTPGQGLQFLFEYFSETQRNKGNFPGRFSGRQFSNSRSEMNVSTLELGDSALYLCASSPEGAGLFGYTFGSGTRLTVV.

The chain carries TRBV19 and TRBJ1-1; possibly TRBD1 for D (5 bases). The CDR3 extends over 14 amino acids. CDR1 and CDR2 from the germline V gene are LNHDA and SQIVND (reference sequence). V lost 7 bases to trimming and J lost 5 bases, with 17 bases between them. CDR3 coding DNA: TGTGCCAGTACTACACAGGTCCCTGGTACTGAAGCTTTCTTT. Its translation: CASTTQVPGTEAFF.

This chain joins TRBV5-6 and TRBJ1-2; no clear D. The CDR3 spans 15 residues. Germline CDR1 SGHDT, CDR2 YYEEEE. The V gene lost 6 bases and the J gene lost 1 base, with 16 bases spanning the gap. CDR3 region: CASNSMDGLNYGYTF. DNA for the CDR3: TGTGCCAGCAACTCCATGGACGGACTTAACTATGGCTACACCTTC.

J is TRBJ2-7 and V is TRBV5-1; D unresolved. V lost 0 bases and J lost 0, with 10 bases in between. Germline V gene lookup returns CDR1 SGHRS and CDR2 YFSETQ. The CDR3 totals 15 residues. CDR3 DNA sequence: TGCGCCAGCAGCTTGGATCGGGTTAGCTCCTACGAGCAGTACTTC. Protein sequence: CASSLDRVSSYEQYF.

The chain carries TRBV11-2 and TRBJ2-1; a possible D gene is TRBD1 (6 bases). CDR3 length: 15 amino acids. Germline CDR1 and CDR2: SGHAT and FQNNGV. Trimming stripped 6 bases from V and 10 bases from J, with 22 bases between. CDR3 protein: CASRGGGYTGLEQFF. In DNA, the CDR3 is TGTGCCAGCAGGGGTGGGGGCTATACGGGTCTCGAGCAGTTCTTC.

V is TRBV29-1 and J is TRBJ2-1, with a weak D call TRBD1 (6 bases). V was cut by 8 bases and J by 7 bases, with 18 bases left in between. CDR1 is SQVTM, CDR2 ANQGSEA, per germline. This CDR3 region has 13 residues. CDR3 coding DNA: TGCAGCAGTGTTACTATCCAGGGGAATGAGCAGTTCTTC. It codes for CSSVTIQGNEQFF.

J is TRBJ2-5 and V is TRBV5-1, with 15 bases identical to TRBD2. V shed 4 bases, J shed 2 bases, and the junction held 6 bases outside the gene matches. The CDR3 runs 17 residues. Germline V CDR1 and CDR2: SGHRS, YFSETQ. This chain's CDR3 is CASSITGTSGGQETQYF. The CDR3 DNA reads TGCGCCAGCAGCATCACCGGGACTAGCGGGGGGCAAGAGACCCAGTACTTC. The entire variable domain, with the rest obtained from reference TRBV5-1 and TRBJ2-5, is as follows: KAGVTQTPRYLIKTRGQQVTLSCSPISGHRSVSWYQQTPGQGLQFLFEYFSETQRNKGNFPGRFSGRQFSNSRSEMNVSTLELGDSALYLCASSITGTSGGQETQYFGPGTRLLVL.

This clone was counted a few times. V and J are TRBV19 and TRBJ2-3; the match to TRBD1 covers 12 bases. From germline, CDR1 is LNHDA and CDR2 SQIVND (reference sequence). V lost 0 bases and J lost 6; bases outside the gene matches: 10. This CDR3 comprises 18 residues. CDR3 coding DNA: TGTGCCAGTAGTATAGACCAAGAGGGGACAGGGGGCGCCGATACGCAGTATTTT. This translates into CASSIDQEGTGGADTQYF.

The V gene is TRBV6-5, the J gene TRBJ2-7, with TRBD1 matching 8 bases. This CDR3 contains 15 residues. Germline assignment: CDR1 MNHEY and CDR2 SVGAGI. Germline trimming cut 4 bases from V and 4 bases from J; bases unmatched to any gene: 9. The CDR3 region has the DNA TGTGCCAGCAGTTCCGCACACAGACAGGGGTACGAGCAGTACTTC. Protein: CASSSAHRQGYEQYF.

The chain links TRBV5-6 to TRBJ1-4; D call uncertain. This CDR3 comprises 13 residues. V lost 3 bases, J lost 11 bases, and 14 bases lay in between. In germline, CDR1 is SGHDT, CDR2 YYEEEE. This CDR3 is CASSSGGVQKLFF. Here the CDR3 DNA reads TGTGCCAGCAGCTCAGGAGGCGTTCAGAAACTGTTTTTT.

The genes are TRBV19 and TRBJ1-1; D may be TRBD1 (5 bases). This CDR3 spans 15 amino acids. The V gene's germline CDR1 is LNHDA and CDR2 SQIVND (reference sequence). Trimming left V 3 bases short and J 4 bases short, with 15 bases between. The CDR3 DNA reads TGTGCCAGTAGTATTAAAGGGGTCTTCTCCACTGAAGCTTTCTTT. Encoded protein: CASSIKGVFSTEAFF. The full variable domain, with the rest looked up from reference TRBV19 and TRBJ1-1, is DGGITQSPKYLFRKEGQNVTLSCEQNLNHDAMYWYRQDPGQGLRLIYYSQIVNDFQKGDIAEGYSVSREKKESFPLTVTSAQKNPTAFYLCASSIKGVFSTEAFFGQGTRLTVV.

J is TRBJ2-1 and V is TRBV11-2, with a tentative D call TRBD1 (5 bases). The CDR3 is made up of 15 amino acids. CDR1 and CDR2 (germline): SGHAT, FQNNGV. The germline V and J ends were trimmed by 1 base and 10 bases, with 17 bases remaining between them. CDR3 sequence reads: CASSLGQGSHGEQFF. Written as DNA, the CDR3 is TGTGCCAGCAGCTTAGGGCAGGGTTCCCATGGGGAGCAGTTCTTC. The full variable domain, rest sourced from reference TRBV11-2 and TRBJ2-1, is EAGVAQSPRYKIIEKRQSVAFWCNPISGHATLYWYQQILGQGPKLLIQFQNNGVVDDSQLPKDRFSAERLKGVDSTLKIQPAKLEDSAVYLCASSLGQGSHGEQFFGPGTRLTVL.

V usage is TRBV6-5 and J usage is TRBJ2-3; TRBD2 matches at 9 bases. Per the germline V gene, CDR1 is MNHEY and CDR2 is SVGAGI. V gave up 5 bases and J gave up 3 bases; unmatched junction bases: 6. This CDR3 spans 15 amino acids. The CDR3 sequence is CASSRRSGRTDTQYF. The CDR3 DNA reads TGTGCCAGCAGTCGGCGGAGCGGGAGGACAGATACGCAGTATTTT.

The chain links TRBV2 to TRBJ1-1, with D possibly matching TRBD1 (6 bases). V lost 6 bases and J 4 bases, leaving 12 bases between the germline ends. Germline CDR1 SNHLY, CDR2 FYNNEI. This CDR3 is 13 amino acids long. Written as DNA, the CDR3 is TGTGCCAGCAGCTTACAGGGTCCCACTGAAGCTTTCTTT. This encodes CASSLQGPTEAFF.